This TCR beta chain is drawn from a study of CD8+ T cells in alopecia areata (dated by TCRdb to between 2017 and 2018). General notes on the study: Treated patients were enrolled in an open-label pilot trial of oral tofacitinib at 5 to 10 mg twice daily for moderate-to-severe alopecia areata. On the human side, TCRbeta sequencing was run on scalp tissue and on sorted CD4+ and CD8+ peripheral blood T cells from healthy controls and from alopecia areata patients with either patchy or totalis/universalis disease. Patients received tofacitinib for 6 to 18 months and were then followed off drug for 6 months to check for delayed response and recurrence. RNA was extracted with the PAXgene miRNA kit for fixed scalp, the miRNeasy kit for PBMCs, and the RNeasy kit for mouse skin. Patients on tofacitinib were biopsied at baseline and after 4 and 24 weeks of treatment, and several of the patients also had a later scalp biopsy. In treated patients, disease severity was measured using the SALT score, which gives the percentage of scalp surface area affected. The study used high-throughput TCRbeta sequencing to examine T cell clonal expansion in alopecia areata, in both the C3H/HeJ mouse model and human patients. Clonality in the scalp was compared among normal scalp (n=4), patchy alopecia areata scalp (n=8), and alopecia totalis/universalis scalp (n=8). immunoSEQ multiplex PCR using 35 Vbeta forward primers and 13 Jbeta reverse primers was used to amplify TCRbeta CDR3 regions.

Library creation used the immunoSEQ multiplex PCR assay. RNA was extracted from all samples and reverse transcribed into cDNA as template for TCR sequencing. SuperScript III was used for first-strand cDNA synthesis, primed with a 2:1 mix of oligo-dT and random hexamers. A synthetic immune receptor repertoire was used to measure amplification bias, and any remaining bias was corrected computationally. In the paper's pipeline: Raw reads were preprocessed for error removal, and CDR3 was defined according to IMGT conventions as running from the conserved cysteine to phenylalanine. To get clonality, Shannon entropy was normalized by log2 of the number of productive unique TCRs and the result was subtracted from 1. CD4 or CD8 identity of scalp clones was inferred by cross-referencing scalp TCRbeta sequences with sorted blood CD4 and CD8 repertoires. TCRdb's version of the immuneACCESS table is confined to in-frame rearrangements and falls short of the full clone set. An unresolved V gene accounts for under half of the shortfall where checked; the remainder is of unknown origin. V and J calls and clone size are given by that table; D and trimming were obtained from the DNA. Recorded for this sample are around 110,000 clones; roughly 84% of them occurred a single time. In total, the top ten clones hold over 20% of the sample.

The full study reports these points: Shared TCR sequences between patients were less evident than in mice, which may be partly attributable to HLA diversity in the patient population. Many expanded lesional clones persisted in scalp and blood during tofacitinib treatment, which may partly explain relapse after stopping treatment. Compared with normal scalp, lesional scalp had higher clonality and more expanded CD8+ clones, particularly in alopecia totalis/universalis, a pattern that suggests antigenic drive. The treated cohort was small, with a single nonresponder, so links between baseline CD8+ expansion and response need larger studies. Scalp TCR repertoire analysis is complicated because resident alphabeta T cells in normal human skin are also sequenced, whereas mouse skin is dominated by gammadelta T cells. With tofacitinib, both scalp clonality and the number of expanded CD8+ clones among the top 100 scalp clones went down significantly.

On this clone itself: Its antigen target is currently unknown. Base-call qualities are not available, and no considerably larger clone is one nucleotide away.

Looking up the germline V gene yields CDR1 SGHVS and CDR2 FQNEAQ. The cysteine opens and the phenylalanine closes a CDR3 of 15 amino acids. Only CDR3 DNA is held: 45 bases, read in frame from base 1. Trimming takes 7 bases off V and 6 bases off J; junction bases not matched to a gene: 13. In light of the paper, this sample's time point label describes: roughly 26 weeks on oral tofacitinib. The treatment or condition label corresponds to: oral pan-JAK inhibitor, 5-10 mg twice daily. Lesional scalp punch biopsies and peripheral blood were collected from alopecia areata patients. PBMCs were isolated by density centrifugation and stained for CD3, CD4 and CD8, and CD4+ and CD8+ T cells were sorted on a FACSAria.

The receptor chain draws on TRBV7-8 and TRBJ2-3, and TRBD1 matches 7 of the central bases. The receptor was isolated from a human donor with alopecia areata. The sample was CD8+ T cells sorted from blood, taken at week 24, from a patient treated with tofacitinib. The nucleotides are TGTGCCAGCACCCTCGCTGACAGGGTAAAGGATACGCAGTATTTT. This gives the protein CASTLADRVKDTQYF.